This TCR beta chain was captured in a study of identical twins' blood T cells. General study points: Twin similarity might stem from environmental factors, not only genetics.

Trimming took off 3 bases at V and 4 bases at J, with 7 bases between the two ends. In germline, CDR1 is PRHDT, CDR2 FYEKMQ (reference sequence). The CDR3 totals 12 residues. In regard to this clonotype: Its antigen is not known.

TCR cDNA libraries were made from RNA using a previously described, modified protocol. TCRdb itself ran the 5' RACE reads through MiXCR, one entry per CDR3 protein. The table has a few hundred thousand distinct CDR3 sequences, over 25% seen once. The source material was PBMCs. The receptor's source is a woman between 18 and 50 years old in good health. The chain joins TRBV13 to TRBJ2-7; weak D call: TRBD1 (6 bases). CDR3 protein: CASSFGQYEQYF. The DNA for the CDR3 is TGTGCCAGCAGCTTTGGACAGTACGAGCAGTACTTC.